One sample yielded the 15 T cell receptor beta chains listed below, sequenced in a study of blood T cell repertoires in COVID-19. The data were produced by immunoSEQ multiplex PCR, yet TCRdb's version contains in-frame clones alone and is incomplete. Here the sample spans approximately 230,000 clones, roughly 88% being singletons. The specimen sequenced was peripheral blood. The receptor set was obtained from a man aged 25 to 40 who had recovered from COVID-19.

V is TRBV12-3 or TRBV12-4 and J is TRBJ2-5; no reliable D call. The CDR3 contains 12 residues. The V gene lost 3 bases and the J gene lost 3 bases, with 5 bases spanning the gap. CDR3 loop: CASSFVEETQYF. DNA for the CDR3: TGTGCCAGCAGTTTCGTCGAAGAGACCCAGTACTTC.

The V and J genes are TRBV10-3 and TRBJ1-3; D is uncertain. CDR3 length equals 14 residues. V dropped 10 bases and J dropped 0 bases, with 13 bases sitting between them. Germline loops: CDR1 ENHRY, CDR2 SYGVKD. CDR3 sequence: CASAGEDSGNTIYF. CDR3 nucleotide sequence: TGTGCCAGCGCCGGTGAGGACTCTGGAAACACCATATATTTT.

The rearrangement links TRBV5-5 to TRBJ2-6, with D unclear. With 2 bases removed from V and 0 bases from J, the gap between germline ends came to 9 bases. The germline V gene encodes CDR1 SGHKS and CDR2 YYEKEE (reference sequence). CDR3 length: 16 residues. This chain's CDR3 is CASSFEVLSGANVLTF. CDR3 DNA: TGTGCCAGCAGCTTTGAGGTTCTCTCTGGGGCCAACGTCCTGACTTTC.

CDR3 sequence: CASSRAGAYQPQHF. CDR3 coding DNA: TGTGCCAGTAGTCGGGCTGGGGCTTATCAGCCCCAGCATTTT. The rearrangement joins TRBV19 to TRBJ1-5; the D gene is possibly TRBD1 (5 bases). CDR3 size: 14 residues. CDR1 is LNHDA and CDR2 is SQIVND in the germline V gene (reference sequence). With 5 bases removed from V and 5 bases from J, the gap between germline ends came to 13 bases.

This clone was counted a single time. CDR3 DNA sequence: TGTGCCTGGAGTGTACGGAGAGAGCAGTACTTC. Amino acids: CAWSVRREQYF. The chain combines TRBV30 with TRBJ2-7; D uncertain. The CDR3 totals 11 residues. Trimming shortened V by 0 bases and J by 7 bases, and 7 bases separated the two germline ends. In germline, CDR1 is GTSNPN, CDR2 SVGIG (reference sequence).

The V and J genes are TRBV2 and TRBJ2-2; 11 bases line up with TRBD1. This CDR3 is built from 16 residues. V lost 4 bases, J lost 7 bases, and 8 bases stayed unmatched. CDR1 is SNHLY, CDR2 FYNNEI, per germline. The CDR3 is CASSVQDRGRGGELFF. DNA of the CDR3: TGTGCCAGCAGTGTTCAGGACAGGGGGCGGGGCGGGGAGCTGTTTTTT.

The genes are TRBV24-1 and TRBJ2-1, with 9 bases identical to TRBD1. Per the germline V gene, CDR1 is KGHDR and CDR2 is SFDVKD. J lost 8 bases, V lost 7 bases, and 11 bases had no gene match. The CDR3 covers 15 residues. The CDR3 DNA reads as TGTGCCACCAGCACGGGCGGGACAGGGAACCATGAGCAGTTCTTC. Translating gives CATSTGGTGNHEQFF.

V is TRBV29-1 and J is TRBJ1-1; possibly TRBD1 for D (5 bases). V gave up 4 bases and J gave up 5 bases, with 11 bases separating them. The CDR3 totals 12 residues. Germline V gene sequence: CDR1 SQVTM, CDR2 ANQGSEA. The DNA of the CDR3 is TGCAGCGTTGGATCGGGGGAGACTGAAGCTTTCTTT. It encodes CSVGSGETEAFF.

The chain recombines TRBV7-6 with TRBJ2-1; D remains unclear. The V gene lost 1 base and the J gene lost 0 bases, with 7 bases spanning the gap. Germline CDR1 is SGHVS and CDR2 is FNYEAQ. There are 15 residues in the CDR3. CDR3 nucleotide sequence: TGTGCCAGCAGCTTAGGGCACAGCTCCTACAATGAGCAGTTCTTC. It codes for CASSLGHSSYNEQFF. Full variable domain (remainder filled in from reference TRBV7-6 and TRBJ2-1): GAGVSQSPRYKVTKRGQDVALRCDPISGHVSLYWYRQALGQGPEFLTYFNYEAQQDKSGLPNDRFSAERPEGSISTLTIQRTEQRDSAMYRCASSLGHSSYNEQFFGPGTRLTVL.

J is TRBJ1-4 and V is TRBV18; D is unresolved. Germline-derived CDR1 and CDR2 are KGHSH and LQKENI. The CDR3 sequence is 14 residues long. Trimming left V 3 bases short and J 3 bases short, with 8 bases between. The DNA of the CDR3 is TGTGCCAGCTCACCGAATGGCCCTAATGAAAAACTGTTTTTT. Amino acids: CASSPNGPNEKLFF.

The DNA of the CDR3 is TGTGCCACCCTCACTGGGCGGGGGTACGAGCAGTACTTC. Protein sequence: CATLTGRGYEQYF. This sequence joins TRBV10-3 and TRBJ2-7, with 7 positions matching TRBD2. With 10 bases clipped from V and 4 bases from J, the junction kept 10 bases outside the gene matches. Germline V lookup: CDR1 ENHRY, CDR2 SYGVKD. This CDR3 has 13 residues.

V gene TRBV7-2 combines with J gene TRBJ2-3, with a weak D call TRBD2 (5 bases). Germline assignment: CDR1 SGHTA and CDR2 FQGNSA. This CDR3 has 14 residues. Trimming cost V 6 bases and J 2 bases, with 12 bases left between them. The CDR3 DNA is TGTGCCAGCAGACTTGGACTCGCCACAGATACGCAGTATTTT. This translates into CASRLGLATDTQYF.

The V and J genes are TRBV6-5 and TRBJ2-7; a weak D match, TRBD1 (6 bases). The CDR3 is made up of 13 amino acids. V was pared by 5 bases and J by 0 bases, with 8 bases between. Germline V gene data show CDR1 as MNHEY and CDR2 as SVGAGI. This chain's CDR3 is CASSRGSSYEQYF. DNA for the CDR3: TGTGCCAGCAGTAGGGGGAGCTCCTACGAGCAGTACTTC.

Note on this clone: An end of the junction differs from the germline gene, which may be a read error. This chain links TRBV4-1 with TRBJ1-1; D unclear. The CDR3 covers 14 residues. Germline V CDR1 and CDR2: MGHRA, YSYEKL. CDR3 DNA sequence: TGCGCCAGCAGCCAAGATACACAGAACGCTGAAGCTTTCTTT. Amino acids: CASSQDTQNAEAFF.

The chain is built from TRBV2 and TRBJ2-7, with 10 bases aligning to TRBD1. The CDR3 consists of 16 residues. V lost 0 bases, J lost 4 bases, and 6 bases stayed unmatched. Germline V lookup: CDR1 SNHLY, CDR2 FYNNEI. DNA for the CDR3: TGTGCCAGCAGTGAAGCGATCCGGACAGGGGGTTACGAGCAGTACTTC. It yields the protein CASSEAIRTGGYEQYF.